The 28 T cell receptor beta chains below all came from one sample that was sequenced in a study of control samples from healthy donors and cancer patients. Clones were read by immunoSEQ multiplex PCR, and TCRdb kept only the in-frame ones, dropping some. This sample has about 130,000 clones, with around nine tenths found just once. The sample comprised blood. Receptors originate from a man aged 45-65 years in good health.

This chain links TRBV7-2 with TRBJ1-4; 7 nucleotides match TRBD1. The germline V gene encodes CDR1 SGHTA and CDR2 FQGNSA. V gave up 3 bases and J gave up 0 bases; unmatched junction bases: 4. CDR3 length: 16 amino acids. The DNA of the CDR3 is TGTGCCAGCAGCTTCTATCAGGGGGCAACTAATGAAAAACTGTTTTTT. Amino acid sequence: CASSFYQGATNEKLFF.

V usage is TRBV28 and J usage is TRBJ1-2; the match to TRBD1 covers 7 bases. The CDR3 has 15 amino acids. Per the germline V gene, CDR1 is MDHEN and CDR2 is SYDVKM. The V segment lost 3 bases and the J segment 4 bases; nucleotides outside the gene matches: 8. In DNA, the CDR3 is TGTGCCAGCAGTTTGGGAGGGGGCGTTTTCTATGGCTACACCTTC. It translates to CASSLGGGVFYGYTF.

The chain combines TRBV19 with TRBJ1-5, with D perhaps TRBD1 (5 bases). Germline CDR1 and CDR2: LNHDA and SQIVND (reference sequence). The CDR3 totals 15 residues. V was trimmed by 1 base and J by 6 bases, leaving 13 bases between them. The DNA for the CDR3 is TGTGCCAGTAGTATAGCGGGAGGGGATTCTCAGCCCCAGCATTTT. This sequence encodes CASSIAGGDSQPQHF.

This chain links TRBV5-6 with TRBJ1-1; 12 bases align to TRBD1. The CDR3 length is 16 residues. After removal of 4 bases from V and 4 bases from J, the junction contained 8 bases not matched to a gene. Germline values: CDR1 SGHDT, CDR2 YYEEEE. This CDR3 is CASSIYRDRGLTEAFF. The CDR3, as DNA: TGTGCCAGCAGCATCTACCGGGACAGGGGGCTCACTGAAGCTTTCTTT.

This clone was seen a handful of times. The V and J genes are TRBV10-2 and TRBJ1-1; D is ambiguous. CDR1 and CDR2 from the germline V gene are WSHSY and SAAADI. This CDR3 spans 16 amino acids. The V and J ends lost 8 bases and 1 base respectively, with 20 bases between them. The DNA of the CDR3 is TGCGCCAGCTCAGGTCTCAGATCGGCCGCGAACACTGAAGCTTTCTTT. Its translation is CASSGLRSAANTEAFF.

The rearrangement joins TRBV7-6 to TRBJ2-7; D is possibly TRBD1 (5 bases). Trimming left V 5 bases short and J 7 bases short, with 15 bases between. Germline V gives CDR1 SGHVS, CDR2 FNYEAQ. This CDR3 comprises 13 residues. CDR3 residues: CASSGARFGEQYF. In DNA, the CDR3 is TGTGCCAGCAGCGGGGCCAGGTTCGGTGAGCAGTACTTC.

The chain links TRBV19 to TRBJ2-2, with a possible D match to TRBD1 (7 bases). V dropped 3 bases and J dropped 6 bases, with 20 bases sitting between them. Germline lookup yields CDR1 LNHDA and CDR2 SQIVND (reference sequence). The CDR3 runs to 17 residues. The CDR3 region is CASSIGRGVFVAGELFF. The DNA for the CDR3 is TGTGCCAGTAGTATTGGCAGGGGGGTGTTTGTGGCCGGGGAGCTGTTTTTT.

The V gene is TRBV5-1, the J gene TRBJ2-3; 12 bases align to TRBD2. V was pared by 0 bases and J by 4 bases, with 6 bases of the junction left unmatched. Germline V gene data show CDR1 as SGHRS and CDR2 as YFSETQ. The CDR3 spans 17 residues. DNA for the CDR3: TGCGCCAGCAGCTTGGTATGGCTAGCGGGGGGGCCAGATACGCAGTATTTT. Translated: CASSLVWLAGGPDTQYF.

V usage is TRBV28 and J usage is TRBJ1-5, with TRBD1 matching over 9 bases. Losses at the gene ends were 6 bases for V and 4 bases for J; bases not matched to a gene: 7. The CDR3 sequence is 15 residues long. Germline V lookup: CDR1 MDHEN, CDR2 SYDVKM. Here the CDR3 reads CASRTGGARNQPQHF. The CDR3 DNA sequence: TGTGCCAGCAGGACAGGGGGGGCTAGAAATCAGCCCCAGCATTTT.

The chain uses TRBV28 and TRBJ2-5; no clear D. This CDR3 is built from 11 residues. The germline CDR1 and CDR2 sequences are MDHEN and SYDVKM. With 6 bases removed from V and 3 bases from J, the gap between germline ends came to 5 bases. The CDR3 region is CASRVEETQYF. The CDR3 nucleotides read TGTGCCAGCAGGGTGGAAGAGACCCAGTACTTC.

This rearrangement joins TRBV3-1 (or the pseudogene TRBV3-2) to TRBJ2-3; 8 bases match TRBD2. Unmatched junction bases numbered 3, after V lost 4 bases and J lost 3 bases. The CDR3 consists of 14 residues. From germline, CDR1 is LGHDT and CDR2 YNNKEL (reference sequence). The CDR3 protein is CASSPGGQTDTQYF. DNA for the CDR3: TGTGCCAGCAGCCCGGGGGGGCAGACAGATACGCAGTATTTT.

This clone was observed once. V usage is TRBV28 and J usage is TRBJ1-2; TRBD1 matches 7 bases. Germline values: CDR1 MDHEN, CDR2 SYDVKM. This CDR3 region has 14 residues. V gave up 5 bases and J gave up 4 bases; unmatched junction bases: 7. The CDR3 loop reads CASSPGTELYGYTF. Written as DNA, the CDR3 is TGTGCCAGCAGTCCCGGGACAGAACTCTATGGCTACACCTTC.

The V and J genes are TRBV28 and TRBJ2-3, with TRBD1 identical over 10 bases. Germline-derived CDR1 and CDR2 are MDHEN and SYDVKM. The CDR3 consists of 15 residues. Germline trimming cut 3 bases from V and 6 bases from J; bases unmatched to any gene: 6. The CDR3 nucleotides are TGTGCCAGCAGTTTCGTAGGACAGGGGGTCGATACGCAGTATTTT. It is translated as CASSFVGQGVDTQYF.

The V call is TRBV9, the J call TRBJ1-5, with D unclear. Germline CDR1 reads SGDLS; CDR2 reads YYNGEE. This CDR3 contains 11 residues. Trimming shortened V by 3 bases and J by 6 bases, and 4 bases separated the two germline ends. The CDR3 nucleotides read TGTGCCAGCAGCGCGGGTCAGCCCCAGCATTTT. Protein product: CASSAGQPQHF.

The chain couples TRBV3-1 (or the pseudogene TRBV3-2) to TRBJ1-1; 7 positions agree with TRBD1. Trimming removed 4 bases from V and 0 bases from J; junction bases left unmatched: 5. There are 15 residues in the CDR3. The V gene's germline CDR1 is LGHDT and CDR2 YNNKEL (reference sequence). CDR3 residues: CASSLGQALNTEAFF. In DNA, the CDR3 is TGTGCCAGCAGCCTCGGACAGGCCCTGAACACTGAAGCTTTCTTT.

This chain connects TRBV5-1 to TRBJ1-5, with D maybe TRBD1 (5 bases). The V end was cut by 0 bases, the J end by 3 bases, with 10 bases between. Germline CDR1 SGHRS, CDR2 YFSETQ. The CDR3 sequence is 15 residues long. CDR3 residues: CASSLEAGSNQPQHF. The CDR3 region has the DNA TGCGCCAGCAGCTTGGAGGCAGGGTCCAATCAGCCCCAGCATTTT.

In its sample, this clone was seen once. This rearrangement joins TRBV5-3 to TRBJ2-5; maybe TRBD1 (6 bases). TRBV5-3 is noted as an ORF with a role that remains uncertain. This CDR3 has 13 amino acids. Trimming took 3 bases from V and 7 from J, leaving 13 bases between them. CDR3 sequence: CARSYRQAGTQYF. Here the CDR3 DNA reads TGTGCCAGAAGCTACCGACAGGCGGGGACCCAGTACTTC.

The chain uses TRBV5-6 and TRBJ1-5; D is unclear. CDR3 length equals 13 residues. The V end lost 0 bases, the J end lost 11 bases, and 12 bases lay between the germline ends. Germline V gene data show CDR1 as SGHDT and CDR2 as YYEEEE. CDR3 sequence reads: CASSLAGDWAQHF. The CDR3 bases are TGTGCCAGCAGCTTGGCCGGGGATTGGGCCCAGCATTTT.

V and J are TRBV7-6 and TRBJ1-4; TRBD1 is a possible D gene (5 bases). This CDR3 spans 15 amino acids. Germline V lookup: CDR1 SGHVS, CDR2 FNYEAQ. V lost 5 bases and J 8 bases, leaving 18 bases between the germline ends. The CDR3 DNA follows: TGTGCCAGCAGCGTGGGGGACGGGCGAGACGAAAAACTGTTTTTT. Residues: CASSVGDGRDEKLFF.

The genes are TRBV6-2 or TRBV6-3 and TRBJ2-7, with D possibly matching TRBD1 (6 bases). The length of the CDR3 is 16 residues. Between the trimmed V and J ends, which lost 5 bases and 1 base, there was a span of 18 bases. Germline assignment: CDR1 MNHEY and CDR2 SVGEGT. The CDR3 loop reads CASSPQFGGASYEQYF. The CDR3 DNA reads TGTGCCAGCAGTCCCCAGTTTGGGGGCGCATCCTACGAGCAGTACTTC.

V gene TRBV5-1 combines with J gene TRBJ2-1; 12 bases map to TRBD2. Looked up from germline, CDR1 is SGHRS and CDR2 is YFSETQ. The CDR3 is 15 residues long. J was trimmed by 7 bases and V by 0 bases; bases with no gene match: 2. CDR3 residues: CASSLATSGGNEQFF. CDR3 DNA sequence: TGCGCCAGCAGCTTGGCGACTAGCGGGGGTAATGAGCAGTTCTTC.

The V gene is TRBV3-1 (or the pseudogene TRBV3-2), the J gene TRBJ1-1; D unresolved. The CDR3 runs to 16 residues. Trimming removed 4 bases at V and 2 bases at J, with 17 bases between. CDR1 LGHDT and CDR2 YNNKEL come from the germline V gene (reference sequence). CDR3 loop: CASSPPGPPENTEAFF. The CDR3 DNA reads as TGTGCCAGCAGCCCCCCCGGGCCCCCGGAAAACACTGAAGCTTTCTTT.

The chain has TRBV28 and TRBJ1-6; D is uncertain. The germline CDR1 and CDR2 sequences are MDHEN and SYDVKM. The CDR3 covers 13 residues. V was pared by 8 bases and J by 2 bases, with 7 bases between. In DNA form, the CDR3 reads TGTGCCAGCTGGGATGCCTATAATTCACCCCTCCACTTT. Amino acids: CASWDAYNSPLHF.

This clone is a singleton in its sample. CDR3 coding DNA: TGTGCCAGCAGTTCCGGTCGGTCCCAAATCTACGAGCAGTACTTC. The encoded protein is CASSSGRSQIYEQYF. The rearrangement uses TRBV28 and TRBJ2-7; D is unclear. The CDR3 loop spans 15 amino acids. Germline V lookup: CDR1 MDHEN, CDR2 SYDVKM. The ends were cut back, 4 bases at V and 3 bases at J, with 16 bases in the middle.

This clone was recorded only once. The rearrangement uses TRBV12-3 or TRBV12-4 and TRBJ2-5, with D maybe TRBD2 (5 bases). This CDR3 has 13 amino acids. The ends were cut back, 2 bases at V and 7 bases at J, with 11 bases in the middle. In nucleotides, the CDR3 is TGTGCCAGCAGTTTACCTAACGCGGGGACCCAGTACTTC. Its protein is CASSLPNAGTQYF.

This clone was detected only once. The J gene is TRBJ1-1, the V gene TRBV4-1; D ambiguous. The CDR3 runs 17 residues. CDR1 MGHRA and CDR2 YSYEKL come from the germline V gene. Trimming left V 2 bases short and J 1 base short, with 17 bases between. The CDR3 spells CASSQPNGYGGNTEAFF. The CDR3 region has the DNA TGCGCCAGCAGCCAACCCAATGGATACGGAGGGAACACTGAAGCTTTCTTT.

The chain uses TRBV28 and TRBJ1-6; maybe TRBD1 (5 bases). The CDR3 runs 15 residues. Trimming shortened V by 3 bases and J by 14 bases, and 20 bases separated the two germline ends. From germline, CDR1 is MDHEN and CDR2 SYDVKM. The CDR3 loop is CASSFGGGGRASLHF. The DNA of the CDR3 is TGTGCCAGCAGTTTTGGCGGGGGTGGCCGTGCATCCCTCCACTTT.

V gene TRBV5-4 combines with J gene TRBJ2-7; tentative D call: TRBD1 (6 bases). CDR1 and CDR2 from the germline V gene are SGHNT and YYREEE (reference sequence). V lost 4 bases, J lost 2 bases, and 13 bases lay in between. The CDR3 has 14 residues. CDR3 in amino acids: CASSPVGTTYEQYF. In DNA form, the CDR3 reads TGTGCCAGCAGCCCGGTCGGGACAACCTACGAGCAGTACTTC.